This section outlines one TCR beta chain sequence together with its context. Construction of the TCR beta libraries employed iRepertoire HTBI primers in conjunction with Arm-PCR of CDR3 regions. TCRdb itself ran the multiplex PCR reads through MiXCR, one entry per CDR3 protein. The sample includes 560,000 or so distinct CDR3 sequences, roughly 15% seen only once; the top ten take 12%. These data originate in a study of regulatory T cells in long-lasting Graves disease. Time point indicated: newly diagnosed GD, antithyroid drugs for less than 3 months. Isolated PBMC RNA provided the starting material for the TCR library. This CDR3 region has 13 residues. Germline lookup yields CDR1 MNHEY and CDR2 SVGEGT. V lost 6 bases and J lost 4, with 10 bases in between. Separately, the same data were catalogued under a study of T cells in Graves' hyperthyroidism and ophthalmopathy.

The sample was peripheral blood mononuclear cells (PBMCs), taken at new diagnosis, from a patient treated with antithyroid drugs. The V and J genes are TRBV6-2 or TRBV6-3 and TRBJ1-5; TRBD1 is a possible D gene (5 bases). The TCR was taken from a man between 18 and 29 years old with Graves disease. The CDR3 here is CASRVGGNQPQHF. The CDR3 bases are TGTGCCAGCAGGGTGGGGGGAAATCAGCCCCAGCATTTT.